This T cell receptor (beta chain) is drawn from a study of shared clonotypes between healthy human individuals. Measured with immunoSEQ multiplex PCR; TCRdb has only the in-frame clones, and not every one. Among about 1 million clones listed, around 75% were seen once. The CDR3 contains 17 residues. Between the trimmed V and J ends, which lost 3 bases and 2 bases, there was a span of 18 bases. The germline CDR1 and CDR2 sequences are ENHRY and SYGVKD. This TCR was recovered from a young man in good health. This chain links TRBV10-3 with TRBJ2-3, with a tentative D call TRBD2 (7 bases). Sequenced: memory CD4+ T cells sorted from blood. Subset: CD45RA-negative fraction. CDR3 nucleotide sequence: TGTGCCATCAGTGAAGGGTTGGGGGGGCCCTACACAGATACGCAGTATTTT. Translating gives CAISEGLGGPYTDTQYF.